These 23 T cell receptor beta chains came from one sample sequenced in a study of high-grade serous ovarian cancer treatment subgroups. Tumor tissue was taken before any definitive surgery or chemotherapy was given. Clones were read by immunoSEQ multiplex PCR, and TCRdb kept only the in-frame ones, dropping some. This table holds more than 7,500 clones, about 66% found once. Specimen: tumor tissue. The receptors were gathered from a human donor with high-grade serous ovarian cancer.

The chain recombines TRBV15 with TRBJ2-4, with D possibly being TRBD2 (6 bases). CDR3 length: 11 amino acids. Between the trimmed V and J ends, which lost 4 bases and 10 bases, there was a span of 8 bases. Germline lookup yields CDR1 LNHNV and CDR2 YYDKDF (reference sequence). The CDR3 bases are TGTGCCACCAGCAACGGAGGGATTCAGTACTTC. It encodes CATSNGGIQYF.

This clone has a handful of counts. The V call is TRBV9, the J call TRBJ1-4; D unresolved. Between the trimmed V and J ends, which lost 4 bases and 7 bases, there was a span of 14 bases. CDR1 and CDR2 (germline): SGDLS, YYNGEE. This CDR3 region has 14 residues. The CDR3 protein is CASSFDWEAEKLFF. CDR3 nucleotide sequence: TGTGCCAGCAGCTTCGACTGGGAGGCTGAAAAACTGTTTTTT.

V and J are TRBV28 and TRBJ2-3, with TRBD1 identical over 8 bases. Germline V CDR1 and CDR2: MDHEN, SYDVKM. The CDR3 length is 13 residues. J gave up 8 bases and V 5 bases, and 6 bases lay outside the gene matches. Here the CDR3 DNA reads TGTGCCAGCAGTCGCCAGGGGGCAGGTACGCAGTATTTT. Protein product: CASSRQGAGTQYF.

This chain joins TRBV9 and TRBJ1-1, with D unresolved. The germline gives CDR1 SGDLS, CDR2 YYNGEE. The CDR3 consists of 15 residues. V lost 3 bases, J lost 1 base, and 13 bases lay in between. The chain's CDR3 is CASSAFTTGNTEAFF. DNA for the CDR3: TGTGCCAGCAGCGCCTTTACAACGGGGAACACTGAAGCTTTCTTT.

The chain is built from TRBV7-3 and TRBJ2-7, with D perhaps matching TRBD2 (6 bases). Germline assignment: CDR1 SGHTA and CDR2 FQGTGA. There are 14 residues in the CDR3. Trimming pared 3 bases from V and 3 bases from J, leaving 12 bases between. This CDR3 is CASSLKSGDYEQYF. DNA for the CDR3: TGTGCCAGCAGCTTGAAATCGGGGGACTACGAGCAGTACTTC.

The chain has TRBV2 and TRBJ1-2; D uncertain. This CDR3 has 12 residues. The V gene lost 6 bases and the J gene lost 8 bases, with 13 bases spanning the gap. CDR1 SNHLY and CDR2 FYNNEI come from the germline V gene. The CDR3 DNA reads as TGTGCCAGCAGCTTAGGCCGCGCCGGCTACACCTTC. As protein: CASSLGRAGYTF.

The V gene is TRBV27, the J gene TRBJ1-3; D may be TRBD1 (5 bases). Trimming cost V 2 bases and J 4 bases, with 9 bases left between them. The CDR3 spans 14 residues. Germline V gene sequence: CDR1 MNHEY, CDR2 SMNVEV (reference sequence). CDR3 amino acids: CASSLDRSGNTIYF. Written as DNA, the CDR3 is TGTGCCAGCAGTTTAGACAGATCGGGAAACACCATATATTTT.

V is TRBV6-5 and J is TRBJ2-7; 9 positions agree with TRBD2. The CDR3 loop spans 14 amino acids. The germline V gene has CDR1 MNHEY and CDR2 SVGAGI. Trimming at V came to 7 bases and at J to 0 bases, leaving 4 bases not matched to a gene. CDR3 residues: CASKRSGSSYEQYF. CDR3 DNA: TGTGCCAGCAAGCGTAGCGGGAGCTCCTACGAGCAGTACTTC.

The chain links TRBV6-6 to TRBJ2-2; no definite D call. The CDR3 totals 10 residues. V lost 8 bases to trimming and J lost 8 bases, with 6 bases between them. From germline, CDR1 is MNHNY and CDR2 SVGAGI (reference sequence). This chain's CDR3 is CASGQGELFF. The CDR3 DNA reads as TGTGCCAGCGGCCAAGGGGAGCTGTTTTTT.

The J gene is TRBJ2-5, the V gene TRBV7-2; possible D gene TRBD2, 5 bases. The germline CDR1 and CDR2 sequences are SGHTA and FQGNSA. Trimming took 1 base from V and 0 from J, leaving 18 bases between them. The CDR3 consists of 18 residues. Here the CDR3 DNA reads TGTGCCAGCAGCTTAGGACCCAATGGCGGGCATAACCAAGAGACCCAGTACTTC. Protein product: CASSLGPNGGHNQETQYF.

The chain carries TRBV5-1 and TRBJ2-5, with TRBD2 as a possible D gene (6 bases). This CDR3 has 15 amino acids. V lost 1 base, J lost 1 base, and 11 bases lay in between. Germline lookup yields CDR1 SGHRS and CDR2 YFSETQ. The CDR3 DNA is TGCGCCAGCAGCTTGCGGCCCGGGAGCCAAGAGACCCAGTACTTC. It specifies CASSLRPGSQETQYF.

The CDR3 loop reads CASRDGGGVAKNIQYF. In DNA form, the CDR3 reads TGTGCCAGCAGAGACGGAGGTGGGGTAGCCAAAAACATTCAGTACTTC. This chain joins TRBV11-2 and TRBJ2-4; weak D call: TRBD2 (5 bases). Germline V gives CDR1 SGHAT, CDR2 FQNNGV. Trimming took off 6 bases at V and 0 bases at J, with 15 bases between the two ends. This CDR3 is 16 amino acids long.

The genes are TRBV12-5 and TRBJ1-4; the D gene is possibly TRBD1 (5 bases). Germline V gene lookup returns CDR1 LGHNT and CDR2 FRNRAP. V lost 0 bases and J lost 0, with 14 bases in between. The CDR3 is made up of 18 amino acids. The DNA for the CDR3 is TGTGCTAGTGGTTTGGTACGGGACGGCTCGGCAACTAATGAAAAACTGTTTTTT. Protein sequence: CASGLVRDGSATNEKLFF.

This clone was seen only once. The chain combines TRBV2 with TRBJ2-2; D is undetermined. The germline V gene has CDR1 SNHLY and CDR2 FYNNEI. V lost 1 base, J lost 1 base, and 7 bases lay in between. This CDR3 spans 15 amino acids. The CDR3 region is CASSEGLGNTGELFF. In DNA, the CDR3 is TGTGCCAGCAGTGAAGGGCTGGGGAACACCGGGGAGCTGTTTTTT.

This chain joins TRBV18 and TRBJ2-3, with a weak D call TRBD2 (6 bases). The CDR3 spans 13 residues. V gave up 5 bases and J gave up 4 bases, with 10 bases separating them. Germline V CDR1 and CDR2: KGHSH, LQKENI. The CDR3 spells CASSGTGPDTQYF. In DNA form, the CDR3 reads TGTGCCAGCTCAGGGACTGGGCCAGATACGCAGTATTTT.

This clone was counted between two and nine times. Other DNA sequences within the sample encode an identical CDR3. The rearrangement links TRBV28 to TRBJ2-5, with 10 bases aligning to TRBD1. V lost 6 bases to trimming and J lost 5 bases; unmatched junction nucleotides: 6. Germline values: CDR1 MDHEN, CDR2 SYDVKM. The CDR3 length is 14 residues. CDR3 bases: TGTGCCAGCAGCCGGGGACAGGGGAGGGAGACCCAGTACTTC. Its translation is CASSRGQGRETQYF.

This chain joins TRBV28 and TRBJ2-1; 11 nucleotides agree with TRBD1. The CDR3 is made up of 16 amino acids. Unmatched junction bases numbered 10, after V lost 4 bases and J lost 8 bases. Germline CDR1 reads MDHEN; CDR2 reads SYDVKM. The DNA for the CDR3 is TGTGCCAGCAGTTATAGGACAGGGGGCTCTCGCTATGAGCAGTTCTTC. Its translation: CASSYRTGGSRYEQFF.

The chain links TRBV6-4 to TRBJ2-1; no firm D call. The CDR3 is 15 amino acids. Trimming took off 4 bases at V and 0 bases at J, with 10 bases between the two ends. Germline CDR1 reads MRHNA; CDR2 reads SNTAGT. For the CDR3, the DNA is TGTGCCAGCAGTGTTCAGGCGAGCTCCTACAATGAGCAGTTCTTC. It specifies CASSVQASSYNEQFF.

This clone was detected only a few times. This chain joins TRBV5-1 and TRBJ2-4, with D perhaps matching TRBD1 (6 bases). The CDR3 covers 18 residues. V was trimmed by 4 bases and J by 0 bases, leaving 20 bases between them. CDR1 and CDR2 from the germline V gene are SGHRS and YFSETQ. The CDR3 DNA is TGCGCCAGCAGCCCCTACGCTGGGGGCCAGCTAGCCAAAAACATTCAGTACTTC. Its protein is CASSPYAGGQLAKNIQYF.

The chain uses TRBV11-3 and TRBJ2-7; D unclear. V lost 0 bases, J lost 6 bases, and 6 bases lay in between. Germline-derived CDR1 and CDR2 are SGHNT and YENEEA. This CDR3 spans 12 amino acids. The CDR3 DNA follows: TGTGCCAGCAGCTTAGATGTCGGCGAGCAGTACTTC. This gives the protein CASSLDVGEQYF.

J is TRBJ1-1 and V is TRBV6-5; 8 bases line up with TRBD1. The CDR3 totals 15 residues. V gave up 8 bases and J gave up 0 bases; unmatched junction bases: 8. Per the germline V gene, CDR1 is MNHEY and CDR2 is SVGAGI. The DNA of the CDR3 is TGTGCCAGCGGGCAGGGGGCGAACTTGAACACTGAAGCTTTCTTT. This translates into CASGQGANLNTEAFF.

The genes are TRBV6-5 and TRBJ2-7; D unresolved. In germline, CDR1 is MNHEY, CDR2 SVGAGI. The CDR3 has 10 residues. Trimming removed 2 bases from V and 9 bases from J, with 5 bases in between. The CDR3 reads CASSYGRQYF. CDR3 nucleotides: TGTGCCAGCAGTTACGGACGGCAGTACTTC.

This rearrangement joins TRBV7-2 to TRBJ1-1, with unresolved D. CDR3 length: 14 residues. V shed 0 bases and J shed 0 bases, with 5 bases lying between them. Germline CDR1 SGHTA, CDR2 FQGNSA. CDR3 sequence: CASSLALMNTEAFF. The CDR3 region has the DNA TGTGCCAGCAGCTTAGCGCTGATGAACACTGAAGCTTTCTTT.